Listed here are 5 T cell receptor beta chains from one sample, sequenced in a study of identical twins. TCRdb recomputed calls from the 5' RACE reads with MiXCR, one row per CDR3 protein. The sample holds some 600,000 distinct CDR3 sequences, 7% to 7.5% seen once. This sample was shared with a second study, whose subject was yellow fever vaccine responses in identical twins.

The sequenced material came from PBMCs. All receptors come from a woman between 18 and 30 years old in good health.

The chain uses TRBV20-1 and TRBJ2-3; perhaps TRBD2 as D (6 bases). The CDR3 runs 11 residues. Germline CDR1 and CDR2: DFQATT and SNEGSKA (reference sequence). V was cut by 6 bases and J by 14 bases, with 18 bases left in between. The CDR3 reads CSATPGLRLYF. DNA of the CDR3: TGCAGTGCAACACCGGGACTCCGTTTGTATTTT.

The CDR3 DNA follows: TGTGCCAGCAGTTACGATAGCGGGAGCTCCTACGAGCAGTACTTC. As protein: CASSYDSGSSYEQYF. The gene calls are TRBV6-2 or TRBV6-3 and TRBJ2-7; 9 positions match TRBD2. Unmatched junction bases numbered 2, after V lost 2 bases and J lost 0 bases. CDR1 and CDR2 from the germline V gene are MNHEY and SVGEGT. This CDR3 spans 15 amino acids.

J is TRBJ2-1 and V is TRBV18; 8 nucleotides match TRBD1. Trimming at V came to 4 bases and at J to 8 bases, leaving 10 bases not matched to a gene. The CDR3 runs to 15 residues. CDR1 is KGHSH, CDR2 LQKENI, per germline. In nucleotides, the CDR3 is TGTGCCAGCTCACGCGACAGGGGAGGAGGTGATGAGCAGTTCTTC. Its translation: CASSRDRGGGDEQFF. The entire variable domain, with the rest obtained from reference TRBV18 and TRBJ2-1, is as follows: NAGVMQNPRHLVRRRGQEARLRCSPMKGHSHVYWYRQLPEEGLKFMVYLQKENIIDESGMPKERFSAEFPKEGPSILRIQQVVRGDSAAYFCASSRDRGGGDEQFFGPGTRLTVL.

Points on this clonotype: At one end, the junction sequence differs from germline, possibly due to a read error. The chain links TRBV29-1 to TRBJ1-2, with no clear D. The CDR3 spans 14 residues. CDR1 SQVTM and CDR2 ANQGSEA come from the germline V gene. The DNA for the CDR3 is TGCAGCGTAGAAGAAGGATTCGAGGATGGTGGCTACACCTTC. It is translated as CSVEEGFEDGGYTF.

This clonotype was recorded many times. The CDR3 is CASSLGGTGVTEAFF. The CDR3 DNA reads TGCGCCAGCAGCCTGGGCGGGACAGGGGTTACTGAAGCTTTCTTT. This chain joins TRBV5-1 and TRBJ1-1; 10 nucleotides align to TRBD1. The CDR3 is made up of 15 amino acids. Losses at the gene ends were 4 bases for V and 5 bases for J; bases not matched to a gene: 8. Germline CDR1 SGHRS, CDR2 YFSETQ.